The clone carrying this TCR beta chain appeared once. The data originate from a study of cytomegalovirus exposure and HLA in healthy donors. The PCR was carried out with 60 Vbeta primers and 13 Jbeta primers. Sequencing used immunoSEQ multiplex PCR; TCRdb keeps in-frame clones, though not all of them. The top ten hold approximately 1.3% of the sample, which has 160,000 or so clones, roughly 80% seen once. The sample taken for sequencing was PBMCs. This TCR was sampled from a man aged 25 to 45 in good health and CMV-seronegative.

The CDR3 is CASSTLSGTGVYGYTF. As DNA, the CDR3 is TGTGCCAGTAGTACCCTATCCGGGACAGGGGTCTATGGCTACACCTTC. The rearrangement uses TRBV19 and TRBJ1-2; 10 bases align to TRBD1. Losses at the gene ends were 4 bases for V and 4 bases for J; bases not matched to a gene: 9. The germline gives CDR1 LNHDA, CDR2 SQIVND (reference sequence). The length of the CDR3 is 16 residues.